Listed below are T cell receptor beta chains from one sample, sequenced in a study of T-cell reconstitution after alpha-beta-depleted transplantation in children. TCRdb re-called the PCR reads with MiXCR, one entry per CDR3 protein. The table shows hundreds of thousands of distinct CDR3 sequences, with approximately 24% occurring only once. The sequenced sample was PBMCs, mostly from graft donor cells, obtained 360 days after TCRalphabeta/CD19-depleted stem cell transplant. The receptors derive from a female patient between 2 and 15 years old who had a stem cell transplant for congenital amegakaryocytic thrombocytopenia, so the T cells may come from the graft donor. Each CDR3 is given with its conserved first and last residue. Each record gives: V gene, D gene, J gene, clone size, CDR3 protein, CDR3 DNA. The D gene is left open where the match is weak. Size values are once, few and many counts, or a class for expanded clones, and some rows have none.

V gene: TRBV7-8
D gene: TRBD2
J gene: TRBJ2-7
clone size: -
CDR3 protein: CASSLALSSGAYEQYF
CDR3 DNA: TGTGCCAGCAGCTTAGCGTTGTCTAGCGGGGCCTACGAGCAGTACTTC

V gene: TRBV5-1
D gene: -
J gene: TRBJ2-3
clone size: few
CDR3 protein: CASSLERNTDTQYF
CDR3 DNA: TGCGCCAGCAGCTTGGAACGGAACACAGATACGCAGTATTTT

V gene: TRBV4-1
D gene: -
J gene: TRBJ2-2
clone size: few
CDR3 protein: CASSQVLGHTGELFF
CDR3 DNA: TGCGCCAGCAGCCAAGTGTTAGGGCACACCGGGGAGCTGTTTTTT

V gene: TRBV10-3
D gene: TRBD1
J gene: TRBJ2-3
clone size: -
CDR3 protein: CASAPTGDTDTQYF
CDR3 DNA: TGTGCCTCAGCCCCGACAGGGGACACAGATACGCAGTATTTT

V gene: TRBV6-1
D gene: TRBD2
J gene: TRBJ2-7
clone size: -
CDR3 protein: CASVGRASGDYEQYF
CDR3 DNA: TGTGCCAGCGTCGGGAGGGCTAGCGGGGACTACGAGCAGTACTTC

V gene: TRBV28
D gene: TRBD2
J gene: TRBJ2-7
clone size: -
CDR3 protein: CASSLPGLTGGEQYF
CDR3 DNA: TGTGCCAGCAGTCTTCCAGGACTAACCGGGGGGGAGCAGTACTTC

V gene: TRBV5-6
D gene: -
J gene: TRBJ2-1
clone size: few
CDR3 protein: CASSLVPPQEQFF
CDR3 DNA: TGTGCCAGCAGCTTGGTTCCCCCGCAAGAGCAGTTCTTC

V gene: TRBV20-1
D gene: TRBD2
J gene: TRBJ2-3
clone size: few
CDR3 protein: CSARRAEGSLAGGPDTQYF
CDR3 DNA: TGCAGTGCTAGAAGAGCCGAGGGATCTCTAGCGGGGGGTCCAGATACGCAGTATTTT

V gene: TRBV12-3/TRBV12-4
D gene: TRBD1
J gene: TRBJ2-2
clone size: few
CDR3 protein: CASSFSETGSGGELFF
CDR3 DNA: TGTGCCAGCAGTTTTTCTGAGACAGGGTCCGGCGGGGAGCTGTTTTTT

V gene: TRBV12-3/TRBV12-4
D gene: -
J gene: TRBJ1-1
clone size: few
CDR3 protein: CASSVGAANTEAFF
CDR3 DNA: TGTGCCAGCAGTGTCGGGGCAGCCAACACTGAAGCTTTCTTT

V gene: TRBV20-1
D gene: TRBD2
J gene: TRBJ2-3
clone size: -
CDR3 protein: CSAGVTASGSTDTQYF
CDR3 DNA: TGCAGTGCTGGGGTAACGGCTAGCGGGAGCACAGATACGCAGTATTTT

V gene: TRBV9
D gene: TRBD1
J gene: TRBJ2-2
clone size: few
CDR3 protein: CASSFSGGNTGELFF
CDR3 DNA: TGTGCCAGCAGCTTCTCAGGGGGCAACACCGGGGAGCTGTTTTTT

V gene: TRBV6-6
D gene: -
J gene: TRBJ1-4
clone size: few
CDR3 protein: CASSYYREEKLFF
CDR3 DNA: TGTGCCAGCAGTTACTACAGGGAGGAAAAACTGTTTTTT

V gene: TRBV5-4
D gene: -
J gene: TRBJ1-1
clone size: few
CDR3 protein: CASSSPGRGMNTEAFF
CDR3 DNA: TGTGCCAGCAGCTCTCCGGGACGGGGAATGAACACTGAAGCTTTCTTT

V gene: TRBV5-1
D gene: TRBD2
J gene: TRBJ2-2
clone size: few
CDR3 protein: CASSLVLAGIGELFF
CDR3 DNA: TGCGCCAGCAGCTTGGTACTAGCGGGGATCGGGGAGCTGTTTTTT